Below, 20 T cell receptor beta chains from the same sample are listed, as sequenced in a study of shared clonotypes between healthy human individuals. The method was immunoSEQ multiplex PCR; TCRdb's version includes in-frame clones alone and lacks a portion of them. The sample consists of 450,000 to 700,000 clones, nearly 97% of them appearing once. Naive CD8 isolation took CD45RO-negative cells positively selected for CCR7 and excluded terminally differentiated effector memory CD45RA+ cells. Sequenced sample: naive CD8+ T cells sorted from blood. Receptor source: a woman aged 30 to 39 in good health.

V and J are TRBV18 and TRBJ2-1; D gene ambiguous. The CDR3 contains 12 residues. Germline lookup yields CDR1 KGHSH and CDR2 LQKENI. The germline V and J ends were trimmed by 5 bases and 5 bases, with 7 bases remaining between them. In DNA, the CDR3 is TGTGCCAGCTCAGACGACGACAATGAGCAGTTCTTC. Protein product: CASSDDDNEQFF.

The chain recombines TRBV28 with TRBJ2-1; maybe TRBD1 (6 bases). Germline CDR1 MDHEN, CDR2 SYDVKM. The CDR3 consists of 14 residues. V gave up 8 bases and J gave up 5 bases, with 16 bases separating them. CDR3 sequence: CASHGGPRHNEQFF. CDR3 DNA sequence: TGTGCCAGCCATGGGGGCCCCCGACACAATGAGCAGTTCTTC.

The V gene is TRBV28, the J gene TRBJ2-7, with D possibly being TRBD2 (6 bases). Trimming left V 3 bases short and J 3 bases short, with 12 bases between. The CDR3 totals 14 residues. CDR1 is MDHEN and CDR2 is SYDVKM in the germline V gene. The CDR3 sequence is CASSFPGLHYEQYF. Written as DNA, the CDR3 is TGTGCCAGCAGTTTTCCGGGACTCCACTACGAGCAGTACTTC.

In regard to this clone: This same CDR3 is encoded by further DNA sequences in the sample. This sequence joins TRBV5-6 and TRBJ2-7; the D gene is possibly TRBD2 (6 bases). V was trimmed by 0 bases and J by 2 bases, leaving 9 bases between them. Germline CDR1 SGHDT, CDR2 YYEEEE. CDR3 size: 14 residues. CDR3 in amino acids: CASSLAGTPYEQYF. CDR3 bases: TGTGCCAGCAGCTTGGCCGGGACTCCCTACGAGCAGTACTTC.

The chain recombines TRBV27 with TRBJ2-7, with a weak D call TRBD2 (5 bases). The CDR3 sequence is 16 residues long. CDR1 is MNHEY, CDR2 SMNVEV, per germline (reference sequence). Trimming stripped 6 bases from V and 0 bases from J, with 18 bases between. As DNA, the CDR3 is TGTGCCAGCAGCCCCTCGGCGGGTGAAAGCTCCTACGAGCAGTACTTC. Translated: CASSPSAGESSYEQYF.

The rearrangement links TRBV27 to TRBJ1-2; no clear D. The CDR3 has 16 residues. The V gene's germline CDR1 is MNHEY and CDR2 SMNVEV (reference sequence). Trimming removed 7 bases at V and 1 base at J, with 19 bases between. CDR3 DNA sequence: TGTGCCAGCACCACGTGGGGAGGCGACATTAACTATGGCTACACCTTC. Translated: CASTTWGGDINYGYTF.

CDR3 DNA: TGTGCCAGCAGTTTGTTACTAGCCAAAAACATTCAGTACTTC. The encoded protein is CASSLLLAKNIQYF. The V gene is TRBV28, the J gene TRBJ2-4; D not resolved. CDR1 is MDHEN and CDR2 is SYDVKM in the germline V gene. Trimming pared 3 bases from V and 0 bases from J, leaving 6 bases between. This CDR3 is built from 14 residues. The entire variable domain, with the rest obtained from reference TRBV28 and TRBJ2-4, is as follows: DVKVTQSSRYLVKRTGEKVFLECVQDMDHENMFWYRQDPGLGLRLIYFSYDVKMKEKGDIPEGYSVSREKKERFSLILESASTNQTSMYLCASSLLLAKNIQYFGAGTRLSVL.

This sequence joins TRBV29-1 and TRBJ2-7; D remains ambiguous. Germline V CDR1 and CDR2: SQVTM, ANQGSEA. The CDR3 spans 14 residues. The germline V and J ends were trimmed by 4 bases and 5 bases, with 18 bases remaining between them. CDR3 in DNA: TGCAGCGTTGGTGGTTCAGGAAACGGCCACGAGCAGTACTTC. It is translated as CSVGGSGNGHEQYF.

This clone is a singleton in its sample. The rearrangement joins TRBV28 to TRBJ2-7; 11 bases fit TRBD2. The CDR3 is 14 residues long. Germline CDR1 reads MDHEN; CDR2 reads SYDVKM. Germline trimming cut 5 bases from V and 5 bases from J; bases unmatched to any gene: 5. CDR3 DNA: TGTGCCAGCAGTCCACTAGCGGGAGTGAACGAGCAGTACTTC. Residues: CASSPLAGVNEQYF.

This clone was seen a single time. The chain has TRBV11-2 and TRBJ2-7, with unresolved D. This CDR3 contains 16 residues. Trimming shortened V by 0 bases and J by 6 bases, and 18 bases separated the two germline ends. The germline gives CDR1 SGHAT, CDR2 FQNNGV. CDR3 in amino acids: CASSLDPSAPLAEQYF. The DNA for the CDR3 is TGTGCCAGCAGCTTAGATCCCAGCGCCCCGCTCGCCGAGCAGTACTTC.

The gene calls are TRBV7-9 and TRBJ1-3; 8 bases align to TRBD1. V was pared by 6 bases and J by 3 bases, with 7 bases of the junction left unmatched. The CDR3 contains 15 residues. The germline V gene has CDR1 SEHNR and CDR2 FQNEAQ (reference sequence). CDR3 protein: CASSSAGGHGNTIYF. CDR3 nucleotides: TGTGCCAGCAGTTCTGCAGGGGGCCATGGAAACACCATATATTTT.

The chain is built from TRBV7-9 and TRBJ1-4; the D is unclear. In germline, CDR1 is SEHNR, CDR2 FQNEAQ (reference sequence). Trimming left V 5 bases short and J 8 bases short, with 18 bases between. The CDR3 is made up of 15 amino acids. The CDR3 loop is CASSPVTYTKEKLFF. CDR3 DNA: TGTGCCAGCAGCCCCGTCACTTATACCAAAGAAAAACTGTTTTTT.

The chain uses TRBV13 and TRBJ2-7, with D tentatively TRBD1 (6 bases). The CDR3 has 13 residues. The germline V and J ends were trimmed by 4 bases and 3 bases, with 10 bases remaining between them. CDR1 is PRHDT, CDR2 FYEKMQ, per germline (reference sequence). This chain's CDR3 is CASSSGRGYEQYF. The CDR3 bases are TGTGCCAGCAGCTCTGGCAGGGGCTACGAGCAGTACTTC.

The chain employs TRBV29-1 and TRBJ2-1; D is unresolved. CDR1 is SQVTM, CDR2 ANQGSEA, per germline. The CDR3 length is 12 residues. Trimming took off 5 bases at V and 6 bases at J, with 11 bases between the two ends. In DNA form, the CDR3 reads TGCAGCGTTATCGGGCGGAGCAATGAGCAGTTCTTC. This translates into CSVIGRSNEQFF.

V and J are TRBV27 and TRBJ2-7; 10 nucleotides agree with TRBD2. CDR3 length: 17 residues. Losses at the gene ends were 0 bases for V and 4 bases for J; bases not matched to a gene: 9. Germline V gene lookup returns CDR1 MNHEY and CDR2 SMNVEV (reference sequence). In DNA, the CDR3 is TGTGCCAGCAGTTTATCTTTGTCTAGCGGGAGATCTTACGAGCAGTACTTC. Its protein product is CASSLSLSSGRSYEQYF.

The rearrangement uses TRBV4-1 and TRBJ2-5, with 11 bases that match TRBD2. The end of the DNA is better explained by TRBJ2-7, so the J call may be wrong. The CDR3 sequence is 15 residues long. Germline V gene sequence: CDR1 MGHRA, CDR2 YSYEKL. The CDR3 region is CASSQGTSGHYEQYF. CDR3 in DNA: TGCGCCAGCAGCCAGGGGACTAGCGGACACTACGAGCAGTACTTC.

The rearrangement joins TRBV7-9 to TRBJ2-2, with 10 bases identical to TRBD2. Trimming cost V 4 bases and J 5 bases; bases outside gene matches: 10. CDR1 SEHNR and CDR2 FQNEAQ come from the germline V gene (reference sequence). This CDR3 region has 17 residues. The CDR3 is CASSSPDSGRSTGELFF. The CDR3 DNA reads TGTGCCAGCAGCTCCCCAGATAGCGGGAGGTCTACCGGGGAGCTGTTTTTT.

This clone was observed once. The chain is built from TRBV28 and TRBJ2-5, with 9 bases lining up with TRBD1. The J call may be in error: the DNA end matches TRBJ2-7 better. Germline V gene sequence: CDR1 MDHEN, CDR2 SYDVKM. CDR3 size: 16 residues. Here the CDR3 reads CASSISSRQGVGEQYF. The CDR3 DNA is TGTGCCAGCAGTATAAGCTCCCGACAGGGGGTGGGCGAGCAGTACTTC.

The chain is built from TRBV11-2 and TRBJ2-7; 9 positions agree with TRBD2. This CDR3 has 14 amino acids. Germline V CDR1 and CDR2: SGHAT, FQNNGV. J was trimmed by 4 bases and V by 4 bases; bases with no gene match: 5. CDR3 amino acids: CASSYGLAWYEQYF. DNA of the CDR3: TGTGCCAGCAGCTACGGACTAGCGTGGTACGAGCAGTACTTC.

A note on this clone: Different DNA sequences within this sample yield the same CDR3. V and J are TRBV11-2 and TRBJ2-3; TRBD2 agrees at 8 bases. Germline V gives CDR1 SGHAT, CDR2 FQNNGV. This CDR3 has 14 amino acids. Losses at the gene ends were 1 base for V and 5 bases for J; bases not matched to a gene: 2. This CDR3 is CASSLGLAGDTQYF. The CDR3 coding sequence is TGTGCCAGCAGCTTAGGGCTAGCGGGAGATACGCAGTATTTT.